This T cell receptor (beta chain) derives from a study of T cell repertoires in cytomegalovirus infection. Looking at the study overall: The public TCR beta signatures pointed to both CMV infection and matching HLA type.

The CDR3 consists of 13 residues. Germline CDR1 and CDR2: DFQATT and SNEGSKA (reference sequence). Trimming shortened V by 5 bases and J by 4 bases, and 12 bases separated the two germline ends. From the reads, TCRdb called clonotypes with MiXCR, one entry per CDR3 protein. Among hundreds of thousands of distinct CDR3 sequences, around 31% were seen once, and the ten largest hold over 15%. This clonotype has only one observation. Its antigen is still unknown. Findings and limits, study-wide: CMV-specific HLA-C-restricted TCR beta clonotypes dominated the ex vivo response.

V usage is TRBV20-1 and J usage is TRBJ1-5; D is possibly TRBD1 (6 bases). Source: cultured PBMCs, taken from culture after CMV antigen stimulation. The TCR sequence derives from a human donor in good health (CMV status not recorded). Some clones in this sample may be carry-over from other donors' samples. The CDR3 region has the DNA TGCAGTGCTTTCGACAGGATAAATCAGCCCCAGCATTTT. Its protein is CSAFDRINQPQHF.